Listed here are 23 T cell receptor beta chains from one sample, sequenced in a study of response to subunit inactivated influenza vaccine. TCRdb passed the RT-PCR reads through MiXCR, listing each CDR3 protein once. Among hundreds of thousands of distinct CDR3 sequences listed, 12% to 15% were seen once. The specimen comprised PBMCs from blood, sampled around 15 days before vaccination. The receptors were gathered from a man aged 45 to 65 who received an inactivated influenza vaccine.

The gene calls are TRBV5-1 and TRBJ2-3, with 15 bases fitting TRBD2. The CDR3 has 17 amino acids. With V trimmed by 4 bases and J by 4 bases, 7 bases remained unmatched. The germline V gene has CDR1 SGHRS and CDR2 YFSETQ. The CDR3 nucleotides are TGCGCCAGCAGCAACGGACTAGCGGGGGGGATATCAGATACGCAGTATTTT. It specifies CASSNGLAGGISDTQYF.

In this sample, this clonotype turned up a few times. The rearrangement joins TRBV29-1 to TRBJ2-1; tentative D call: TRBD2 (5 bases). This CDR3 comprises 14 residues. In germline, CDR1 is SQVTM, CDR2 ANQGSEA. CDR3 DNA sequence: TGCAGTGGCGGCGGGTTTCGGACCTACAATGAGCAGTTCTTC. This encodes CSGGGFRTYNEQFF.

This clonotype has at least ten counts. This chain uses TRBV11-2 with TRBJ2-7, with 11 bases identical to TRBD2. Germline lookup yields CDR1 SGHAT and CDR2 FQNNGV. CDR3 size: 16 residues. V was pared by 5 bases and J by 6 bases, with 12 bases of the junction left unmatched. Here the CDR3 reads CASSANIGTSGGEQYF. DNA for the CDR3: TGTGCCAGCAGCGCAAACATCGGGACTAGCGGTGGCGAGCAGTACTTC.

This clonotype showed up just a few times. J is TRBJ1-6 and V is TRBV6-5, with D hard to call. Germline V gene lookup returns CDR1 MNHEY and CDR2 SVGAGI. The CDR3 loop spans 14 amino acids. V was trimmed by 1 base and J by 7 bases, leaving 8 bases between them. The CDR3 DNA is TGTGCCAGCAGTTACTATGGAGGGAATTCACCCCTCCACTTT. Protein: CASSYYGGNSPLHF.

The chain recombines TRBV5-1 with TRBJ2-6; no clear D. The V gene lost 1 base and the J gene lost 2 bases, with 7 bases spanning the gap. The CDR3 consists of 15 residues. The germline V gene has CDR1 SGHRS and CDR2 YFSETQ. The CDR3 nucleotides read TGCGCCAGCAGCTTGACGATCACTGGGGCCAACGTCCTGACTTTC. This translates into CASSLTITGANVLTF.

This chain links TRBV11-3 with TRBJ2-2; D is undetermined. Germline V gene sequence: CDR1 SGHNT, CDR2 YENEEA. Between the trimmed V and J ends, which lost 5 bases and 2 bases, there was a span of 12 bases. The CDR3 loop spans 15 amino acids. CDR3 nucleotide sequence: TGTGCCAGCAGCCCTGGCCGGTTTAACACCGGGGAGCTGTTTTTT. It encodes CASSPGRFNTGELFF.

This clonotype was seen a handful of times. CDR3 amino acids: CSARTHRGANTEAFF. In nucleotides, the CDR3 is TGCAGTGCTAGAACCCACAGGGGGGCGAACACTGAAGCTTTCTTT. This chain uses TRBV20-1 with TRBJ1-1; TRBD1 matches at 8 bases. The CDR3 contains 15 residues. Losses at the gene ends were 2 bases for V and 1 base for J; bases not matched to a gene: 6. Germline CDR1 is DFQATT and CDR2 is SNEGSKA (reference sequence).

The V and J genes are TRBV7-2 and TRBJ2-3; weak D call: TRBD1 (5 bases). This CDR3 comprises 16 residues. With 1 base removed from V and 0 bases from J, the gap between germline ends came to 11 bases. Germline CDR1 is SGHTA and CDR2 is FQGNSA. The CDR3 here is CASSLVGRASTDTQYF. The CDR3 DNA reads as TGTGCCAGCAGCTTAGTGGGCAGGGCTAGCACAGATACGCAGTATTTT.

This clonotype was recorded a few times. The chain combines TRBV6-6 with TRBJ1-2; D perhaps matches TRBD1 (6 bases). Germline lookup yields CDR1 MNHNY and CDR2 SVGAGI (reference sequence). V was cut by 8 bases and J by 8 bases, with 18 bases left in between. The CDR3 contains 13 residues. The CDR3 region has the DNA TGTGCCAGCTGCCCCAGGGGCGCGTTAGGCTACACCTTC. Translation gives CASCPRGALGYTF.

This clonotype was counted ten times or more. The chain employs TRBV5-1 and TRBJ2-6, with D unresolved. Germline lookup yields CDR1 SGHRS and CDR2 YFSETQ. V lost 1 base to trimming and J lost 2 bases, with 19 bases between them. The CDR3 has 19 residues. CDR3 amino acids: CASSLWSPAVTAGANVLTF. Written as DNA, the CDR3 is TGCGCCAGCAGCTTGTGGAGCCCAGCCGTAACTGCTGGGGCCAACGTCCTGACTTTC.

This clonotype was found a few times. The gene calls are TRBV11-1 and TRBJ1-1; TRBD1 might be the D (5 bases). CDR1 is SGHAT, CDR2 FQDESV, per germline (reference sequence). V was shortened by 6 bases and J by 0 bases, with 23 bases between the two germline ends. The CDR3 contains 18 residues. This chain's CDR3 is CASSLHRGSGGMNTEAFF. The CDR3 region has the DNA TGTGCCAGCAGTTTACACCGCGGGTCGGGGGGGATGAACACTGAAGCTTTCTTT.

This clonotype was seen a handful of times. The CDR3 sequence is CASSPSGYSGNTIYF. CDR3 nucleotide sequence: TGTGCCAGCAGCCCGTCAGGGTACTCTGGAAACACCATATATTTT. The V call is TRBV6-1, the J call TRBJ1-3; D might be TRBD1 (5 bases). The CDR3 covers 15 residues. Trimming took off 6 bases at V and 0 bases at J, with 12 bases between the two ends. Germline CDR1 is MNHNS and CDR2 is SASEGT.

This clonotype was detected many times. This chain connects TRBV5-1 to TRBJ2-1; 10 bases are a match to TRBD2. Germline trimming cut 1 base from V and 7 bases from J; bases unmatched to any gene: 5. This CDR3 is 15 amino acids long. Germline CDR1 is SGHRS and CDR2 is YFSETQ. CDR3 amino acids: CASSLLAGEGNEQFF. CDR3 in DNA: TGCGCCAGCAGCTTGCTAGCGGGAGAAGGTAATGAGCAGTTCTTC.

Many counts were recorded for this clonotype. The rearrangement uses TRBV12-3 or TRBV12-4 and TRBJ2-5; D gene ambiguous. The CDR3 sequence is 11 residues long. V lost 5 bases and J lost 5, with 6 bases in between. In DNA, the CDR3 is TGTGCCAGCAGTCGTGGGGAGACCCAGTACTTC. Amino acids: CASSRGETQYF.

This clonotype has more than one count but fewer than ten. The chain uses TRBV21-1 and TRBJ1-2. TRBV21-1 is tagged as a pseudogene. The CDR3 loop spans 11 amino acids. CDR3 loop: CASRAGYGYTF. CDR3 coding DNA: TGTGCCAGCCGCGCAGGTTATGGCTACACCTTC.

The chain is built from TRBV3-1 and TRBJ2-5; D remains unclear. The CDR3 covers 17 residues. Trimming cost V 2 bases and J 7 bases, with 23 bases left between them. Germline V gene data show CDR1 as LGHDT and CDR2 as YNNKEL (reference sequence). DNA of the CDR3: TGTGCCAGCAGCCAAAGCTCTTATAGGGCCCTCTTTGGGACCCAGTACTTC. It translates to CASSQSSYRALFGTQYF.

There are a few counts of this clonotype. The chain joins TRBV10-3 to TRBJ2-3, with 12 positions matching TRBD2. The CDR3 totals 17 residues. Germline V CDR1 and CDR2: ENHRY, SYGVKD. V trimming: 5 bases; J trimming: 10 bases; junction bases outside the gene matches: 16. The chain's CDR3 is CAISLGLAGYWGESQYF. Here the CDR3 DNA reads TGTGCCATCAGTCTAGGACTAGCGGGGTATTGGGGTGAGTCGCAGTATTTT.

This clonotype was seen at least ten times. The genes are TRBV10-3 and TRBJ2-4; weak D call: TRBD2 (5 bases). Trimming cost V 3 bases and J 0 bases, with 6 bases left between them. The germline V gene encodes CDR1 ENHRY and CDR2 SYGVKD. This CDR3 is built from 14 residues. CDR3 DNA sequence: TGTGCCATCAGTGACGGGGTAGCCAAAAACATTCAGTACTTC. It specifies CAISDGVAKNIQYF.

The gene calls are TRBV5-5 and TRBJ2-6; unclear D gene. Germline CDR1 SGHKS, CDR2 YYEKEE (reference sequence). Trimming shortened V by 0 bases and J by 3 bases, and 4 bases separated the two germline ends. CDR3 length equals 14 residues. The CDR3 DNA reads as TGTGCCAGCAGCTTGGATGATGGGGCCAACGTCCTGACTTTC. This codes for CASSLDDGANVLTF. Full variable domain (outside the CDR3, taken from reference TRBV5-5 and TRBJ2-6): DAGVTQSPTHLIKTRGQQVTLRCSPISGHKSVSWYQQVLGQGPQFIFQYYEKEERGRGNFPDRFSARQFPNYSSELNVNALLLGDSALYLCASSLDDGANVLTFGAGSRLTVL.

This clonotype appeared a few times. V and J are TRBV6-2 or TRBV6-3 and TRBJ1-5; no definite D call. Germline loops: CDR1 MNHEY, CDR2 SVGEGT. This CDR3 has 13 amino acids. Trimming stripped 8 bases from V and 4 bases from J, with 12 bases between. The CDR3 here is CASVARLNQPQHF. The CDR3 DNA reads as TGTGCCAGCGTTGCCAGGTTAAATCAGCCCCAGCATTTT.

V and J are TRBV7-2 and TRBJ1-5; D is undetermined. Trimming left V 5 bases short and J 2 bases short, with 7 bases between. The CDR3 runs to 13 residues. From germline, CDR1 is SGHTA and CDR2 FQGNSA. In DNA, the CDR3 is TGTGCCAGCAGCACGACGCGCAATCAGCCCCAGCATTTT. Residues: CASSTTRNQPQHF. The complete variable domain, with remaining parts taken from reference TRBV7-2 and TRBJ1-5, reads GAGVSQSPSNKVTEKGKDVELRCDPISGHTALYWYRQSLGQGLEFLIYFQGNSAPDKSGLPSDRFSAERTGGSVSTLTIQRTQQEDSAVYLCASSTTRNQPQHFGDGTRLSIL.

This clonotype was seen a handful of times. This chain connects TRBV19 to TRBJ2-5; D tentatively reads TRBD1 or TRBD2 (6 bases each). V was cut by 7 bases and J by 5 bases, with 14 bases left in between. This CDR3 is 13 amino acids long. Germline V gene sequence: CDR1 LNHDA, CDR2 SQIVND (reference sequence). The CDR3 reads CASTSSGAETQYF. CDR3 nucleotides: TGTGCCAGTACCTCTTCGGGGGCGGAGACCCAGTACTTC.

This clonotype was seen only a few times. This sequence joins TRBV6-5 and TRBJ2-3; D not resolved. Deletions cut 0 bases from V and 1 base from J, with 8 bases between. Germline CDR1 and CDR2: MNHEY and SVGAGI. This CDR3 is 15 amino acids long. As DNA, the CDR3 is TGTGCCAGCAGTTACTCTGGTTTTCGCACAGATACGCAGTATTTT. Amino acid sequence: CASSYSGFRTDTQYF.